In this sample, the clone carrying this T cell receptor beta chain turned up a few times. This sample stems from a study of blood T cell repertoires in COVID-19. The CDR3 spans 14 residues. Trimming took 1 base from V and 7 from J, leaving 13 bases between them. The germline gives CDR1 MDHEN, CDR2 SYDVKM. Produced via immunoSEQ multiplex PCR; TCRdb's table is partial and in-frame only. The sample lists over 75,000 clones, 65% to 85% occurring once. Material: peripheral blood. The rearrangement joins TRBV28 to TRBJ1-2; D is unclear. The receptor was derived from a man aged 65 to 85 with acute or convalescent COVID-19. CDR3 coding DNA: TGTGCCAGCAGTTTATTTTCGGGAACTCCTGGCTACACCTTC. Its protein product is CASSLFSGTPGYTF.